Listed below are T cell receptor beta chains from one sample, sequenced in a study of regulatory T cells in long-lasting Graves disease. TCRdb re-analysed the reads in MiXCR, keeping a single row per CDR3 protein. The table lists about 670 distinct CDR3 sequences, 75% to 90% of them singletons. The sample was peripheral blood mononuclear cells (PBMCs), taken with antithyroid drug treatment, in newly diagnosed or persistent Graves disease (not recorded which). These receptor sequences come from a woman aged 25 to 39 with Graves disease. The CDR3 runs from the conserved cysteine through the conserved F or W. D genes are given only for firm matches. Rows may omit the clone size; those that give it use once, few, many or a size class.

d_gene	v_gene	j_gene	abundance	CDR3aa	CDR3nt
-	TRBV7-8	TRBJ2-3	-	CASSSLTGDTQYF	TGTGCCAGCAGCTCACTCACAGGGGATACGCAGTATTTT
-	TRBV10-3	TRBJ2-3	-	CAISGGQADTDTQYF	TGTGCCATCAGTGGTGGTCAGGCGGACACAGATACGCAGTATTTT
-	TRBV28	TRBJ2-7	-	CASRTQTDSSYEQYF	TGTGCCAGCAGGACTCAGACGGACAGCTCCTACGAGCAGTACTTC
-	TRBV6-1	TRBJ1-1	-	CASSERGFAEAFF	TGTGCCAGCAGTGAACGGGGATTCGCTGAAGCTTTCTTT
TRBD1	TRBV11-2	TRBJ2-1	-	CASSFAFGGQGAPNEQFF	TGTGCCAGCAGCTTCGCTTTTGGGGGACAGGGGGCGCCCAATGAGCAGTTCTTC
-	TRBV2	TRBJ1-1	-	CASNGEAFF	TGTGCCAGCAACGGTGAAGCTTTCTTT
-	TRBV7-2	TRBJ1-1	few	CASSFANTEAFF	TGTGCCAGCAGTTTCGCGAACACTGAAGCTTTCTTT
-	TRBV7-9	TRBJ2-7	few	CASSSRPYEQYF	TGTGCCAGCAGCTCACGGCCTTACGAGCAGTACTTC
-	TRBV5-1	TRBJ2-7	-	CASSPTTVAINYEQYF	TGCGCCAGCAGCCCCACGACGGTGGCAATAAACTACGAGCAGTACTTC
-	TRBV5-1	TRBJ2-1	once	CASSWDIHVNEQFF	TGCGCCAGCAGCTGGGACATCCATGTCAATGAGCAGTTCTTC
TRBD1	TRBV29-1	TRBJ2-7	-	CSVTGTGPILYF	TGCAGCGTTACCGGGACAGGTCCCATTTTGTACTTC
-	TRBV5-4	TRBJ2-3	few	CASSYTTGAGVNTQYF	TGTGCCAGCAGCTACACAACAGGCGCTGGGGTTAATACGCAGTATTTT
TRBD2	TRBV29-1	TRBJ2-5	once	CSVAGLAKKETQYF	TGCAGCGTTGCGGGACTAGCGAAAAAAGAGACCCAGTACTTC
-	TRBV5-1	TRBJ2-3	-	CASRRGGVGTDTQYF	TGCGCCAGCAGAAGAGGGGGGGTTGGCACAGATACGCAGTATTTT
TRBD1	TRBV5-6	TRBJ2-3	-	CASRRPGTDTYTQYF	TGTGCCAGCAGACGACCCGGGACAGATACATATACGCAGTATTTT
-	TRBV6-5	TRBJ2-2	once	CASSSLTTGNTGELFF	TGTGCCAGCAGTTCCCTTACGACAGGGAACACCGGGGAGCTGTTTTTT
TRBD2	TRBV4-1	TRBJ2-5	-	CASSQRTSGTTQETQYF	TGCGCCAGCAGCCAACGGACTAGCGGGACCACACAAGAGACCCAGTACTTC
-	TRBV6-5	TRBJ2-1	-	CASSYSYAQSSYNEQFF	TGTGCCAGCAGTTACTCCTATGCGCAATCGAGTTACAATGAGCAGTTCTTC
-	TRBV20-1	TRBJ1-5	-	CSVSDSNQPQHF	TGCAGTGTGAGCGATAGCAATCAGCCCCAGCATTTT
-	TRBV20-1	TRBJ1-2	-	CSAVQGSNYGYTF	TGCAGTGCCGTACAGGGTTCCAACTATGGCTACACCTTC
-	TRBV6-1	TRBJ2-5	few	CASSNIRGQETQYF	TGTGCCAGCAGTAACATCAGGGGCCAAGAGACCCAGTACTTC